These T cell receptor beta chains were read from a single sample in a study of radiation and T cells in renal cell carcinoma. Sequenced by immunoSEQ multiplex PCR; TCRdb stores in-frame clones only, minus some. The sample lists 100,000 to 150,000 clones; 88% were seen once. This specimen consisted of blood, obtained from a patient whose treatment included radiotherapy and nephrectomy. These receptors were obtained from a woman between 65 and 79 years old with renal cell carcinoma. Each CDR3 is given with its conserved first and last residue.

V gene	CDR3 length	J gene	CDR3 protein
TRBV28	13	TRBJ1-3	CASSPPQLGTIYF
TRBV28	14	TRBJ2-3	CASTSESYTDTQYF
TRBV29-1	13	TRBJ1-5	CSVTDRANQPQHF
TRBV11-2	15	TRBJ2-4	CASSFQGGQKNIQYF
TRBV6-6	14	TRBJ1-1	CASSYPGQYTEAFF
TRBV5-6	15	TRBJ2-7	CASSLGFYRGLEQYF
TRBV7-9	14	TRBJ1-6	CASRLDRGNSPLHF
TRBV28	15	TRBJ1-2	CASSGLTGGRDGYTF
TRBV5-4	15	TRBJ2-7	CASSLSWDRAHEQYF
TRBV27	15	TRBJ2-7	CASSIGTGRTYEQYF
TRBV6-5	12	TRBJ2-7	CASSWGSYEQYF
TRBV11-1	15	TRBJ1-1	CASSPGPPRGTEAFF
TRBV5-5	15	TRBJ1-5	CASSQDGLSNQPQHF
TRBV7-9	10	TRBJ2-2	CAVGDGELFF
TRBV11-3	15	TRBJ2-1	CASSLGQAGVGEQFF
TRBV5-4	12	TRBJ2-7	CASSFDNYEQYF
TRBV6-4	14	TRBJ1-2	CASSPFTGGYGYTF
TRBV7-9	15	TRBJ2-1	CASSSRALSYNEQFF
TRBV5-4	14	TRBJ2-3	CASSLKQPTDTQYF
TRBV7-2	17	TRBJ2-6	CASSRSGGGSGANVLTF
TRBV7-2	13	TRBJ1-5	CASSAVGNQPQHF
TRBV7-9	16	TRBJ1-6	CASSLERQGVRSPLHF
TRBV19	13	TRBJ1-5	CASKIPGDQPQHF
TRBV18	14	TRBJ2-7	CASSPGDSSYEQYF
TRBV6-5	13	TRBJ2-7	CASRITGGYEQYF
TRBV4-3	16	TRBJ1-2	CASSQALRTGIYGYTF
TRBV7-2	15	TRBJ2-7	CASSSGPRSPYEQYF
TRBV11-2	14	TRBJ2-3	CASSLGGGSDTQYF
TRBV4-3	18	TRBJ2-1	CASSQETTGGIVYNEQFF
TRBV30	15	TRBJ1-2	CAWSAAPGNGYGYTF
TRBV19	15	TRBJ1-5	CATNDGQRMWQPQHF
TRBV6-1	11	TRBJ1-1	CASSSNTEAFF
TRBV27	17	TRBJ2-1	CASSPPLRTSGRNEQFF
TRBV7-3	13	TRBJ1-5	CASSDRGGQPQHF
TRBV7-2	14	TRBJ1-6	CASSLKRENSPLHF
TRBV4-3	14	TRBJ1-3	CASSGGTAGNTIYF
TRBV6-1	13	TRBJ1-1	CASSDNLNTEAFF
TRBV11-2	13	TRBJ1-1	CASSLERSTEAFF
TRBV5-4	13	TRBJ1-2	CASSLGREWGYTF
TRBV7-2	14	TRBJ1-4	CASRDGSTNEKLFF
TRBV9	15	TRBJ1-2	CASSVGRGEGYGYTF
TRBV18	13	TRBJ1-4	CASSEREGEKLFF
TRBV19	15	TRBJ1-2	CASSIYVNVDYGYTF
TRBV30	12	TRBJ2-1	CAWSVPRQEQFF
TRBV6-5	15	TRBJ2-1	CASRGLGGAWDEQFF
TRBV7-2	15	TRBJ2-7	CASSTPGTGAYEQYF
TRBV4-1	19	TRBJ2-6	CASSQDRDRGVSGANVLTF
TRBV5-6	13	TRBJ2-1	CASSGQGYNEQFF
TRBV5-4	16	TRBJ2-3	CASSLRDRGITDTQYF
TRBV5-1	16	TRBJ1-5	CASSAGTDRSNQPQHF
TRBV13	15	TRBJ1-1	CASSLATERNTEAFF
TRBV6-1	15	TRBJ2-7	CASSDSLQKNYEQYF
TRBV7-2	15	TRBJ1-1	CASSLVAQGNTEAFF
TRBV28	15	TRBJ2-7	CASSPPPDRVNEQYF
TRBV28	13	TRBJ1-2	CASSSLAGTTYTF